This T cell receptor beta chain was identified during a study of blood T cell repertoires in COVID-19. Looking at the study overall: The samples span acute and convalescent COVID-19 from the United States, Italy and Spain. The analysed material was cDNA or gDNA that came from T cells, B-cell-depleted T cells, or PBMCs.

In the original workflow: Scientists estimated how many nucleated cells there were by amplifying reference gene primers. Assay: immunoSEQ multiplex PCR; the TCRdb copy retains only in-frame clones and omits some. The D gene and trimming were derived from the DNA, and the V and J assignments and clone size from that table. The sample lists more than 110,000 clones, 84% occurring once. Germline V gene lookup returns CDR1 LGHDT and CDR2 YNNKEL (reference sequence). V lost 2 bases and J 5 bases, leaving 18 bases between the germline ends. The length of the CDR3 is 16 residues. This clonotype originated in a human donor in a cohort sampled during active COVID-19. Specimen: peripheral blood. The chain is built from TRBV3-1 (or the pseudogene TRBV3-2) and TRBJ2-5; D not resolved. CDR3 loop: CASSQPPGSTVETQYF. As DNA, the CDR3 is TGTGCCAGCAGCCAACCCCCCGGGTCCACCGTGGAGACCCAGTACTTC.